The rows below give T cell receptor beta chains drawn from one sample of a study of blood T cell repertoires in COVID-19. Assay used: immunoSEQ multiplex PCR; TCRdb lists only in-frame clones, some missing. Of 130,000 or so clones in the sample, around 83% were seen once. The sample taken for sequencing was peripheral blood. These TCRs come from a human donor in a cohort sampled during active COVID-19. Each CDR3 is given with its conserved first and last residue. D genes are given only for firm matches. Size is stated for part of the rows, as once, few or many counts, or as a class when the clone is expanded.

V	size	D	J	CDR3	DNA
TRBV7-6	.	.	TRBJ1-1	CASSPRGNTEAFF	TGTGCCAGCAGCCCCAGGGGGAACACTGAAGCTTTCTTT
TRBV7-3	.	TRBD1	TRBJ1-1	CASSPTGQRAMVF	TGTGCCAGCAGCCCGACAGGGCAACGGGCAATGGTCTTT
TRBV12-3/TRBV12-4	.	.	TRBJ2-7	CASGQFEQYF	TGTGCCAGCGGCCAATTCGAACAGTACTTC
TRBV5-6	.	.	TRBJ2-4	CASSFWQAGNIQYF	TGTGCCAGCAGCTTTTGGCAGGCTGGAAACATTCAGTACTTC
TRBV3-1/TRBV3-2	.	TRBD2	TRBJ2-1	CASSQGREGLYDNEQFF	TGTGCCAGCAGCCAGGGGCGGGAGGGCCTCTACGACAATGAGCAGTTCTTC
TRBV5-6	.	.	TRBJ1-1	CASSLVSTEAFF	TGTGCCAGCAGCTTGGTTAGCACTGAAGCTTTCTTT
TRBV29-1	.	.	TRBJ2-5	CSVPLQGPYQETQYF	TGCAGCGTTCCCTTGCAGGGGCCGTACCAAGAGACCCAGTACTTC
TRBV7-3	.	.	TRBJ2-6	CASSSGSGTPYPGANVLTF	TGTGCCAGCAGCTCCGGATCCGGGACACCCTATCCTGGGGCCAACGTCCTGACTTTC
TRBV4-3	.	TRBD1	TRBJ1-1	CASRYTTGGRAEAFF	TGCGCCAGCAGATATACAACAGGGGGCAGGGCTGAAGCTTTCTTT
TRBV14	.	.	TRBJ1-2	CASSQENGLLYGYTF	TGTGCCAGCAGCCAAGAGAATGGCCTCCTTTATGGCTACACCTTC
TRBV6-2/TRBV6-3	.	TRBD2	TRBJ2-3	CASNPGLAASDTQYF	TGTGCCAGCAACCCGGGACTAGCGGCCTCAGATACGCAGTATTTT
TRBV7-2	.	TRBD2	TRBJ2-7	CASSLSGGTYYEQYF	TGTGCCAGCAGCTTAAGCGGGGGGACTTACTACGAGCAGTACTTC
TRBV6-2/TRBV6-3	.	TRBD1	TRBJ2-2	CASSYLSGGTTWDTGELFF	TGTGCCAGCAGTTATTTGTCAGGGGGTACTACTTGGGACACCGGGGAGCTGTTTTTT
TRBV5-5	.	.	TRBJ2-2	CASSLRGGELFF	TGTGCCAGCAGCTTGAGGGGCGGGGAGCTGTTTTTT
TRBV30	.	TRBD1	TRBJ1-6	CAWRDRRDSPLHF	TGTGCCTGGAGGGACAGGAGAGATTCACCCCTCCACTTT
TRBV29-1	.	.	TRBJ2-3	CSVDPGSPDTQYF	TGCAGCGTTGACCCGGGAAGTCCGGATACGCAGTATTTT
TRBV7-9	.	TRBD1	TRBJ1-6	CASSPDFGGQGQSPLHF	TGTGCCAGCAGCCCCGATTTTGGGGGACAGGGACAATCACCCCTCCACTTT
TRBV9	once	.	TRBJ1-3	CASSASGNTGNTIYF	TGTGCCAGCAGCGCATCAGGGAATACTGGAAACACCATATATTTT
TRBV4-3	.	TRBD2	TRBJ2-3	CASSQDPSGESTDTQYF	TGCGCCAGCAGCCAAGACCCTAGCGGGGAGAGCACAGATACGCAGTATTTT
TRBV19	.	.	TRBJ1-1	CASANSEGYPEAFF	TGTGCCAGTGCAAACAGTGAAGGATACCCTGAAGCTTTCTTT
TRBV27	medium-sized	TRBD1	TRBJ2-4	CASADRGPTNIQYF	TGTGCCAGTGCGGACAGGGGGCCTACCAACATTCAGTACTTC
TRBV9	few	TRBD2	TRBJ2-3	CASSVDPGGGSDTQYF	TGTGCCAGCAGCGTAGACCCGGGAGGAGGTTCAGATACGCAGTATTTT
TRBV5-6	.	.	TRBJ2-5	CASNEGGLVVETQYF	TGTGCCAGCAACGAGGGCGGGCTAGTTGTGGAGACCCAGTACTTC
TRBV27	.	TRBD1	TRBJ2-3	CASSLVPWDRRRLIAQYF	TGTGCCAGCAGTTTAGTTCCTTGGGACAGGCGGAGGTTGATCGCGCAGTATTTT
TRBV11-3	.	TRBD1	TRBJ1-2	CASSATGSRGYTF	TGTGCCAGCAGCGCGACAGGGAGTCGTGGCTACACCTTC
TRBV7-2	.	TRBD2	TRBJ2-3	CASSAVVGRGGTDTQYF	TGTGCCAGCAGCGCGGTTGTCGGGAGGGGGGGCACAGATACGCAGTATTTT
TRBV18	.	.	TRBJ1-5	CASSLGHPGSPQHF	TGTGCCAGCTCCTTGGGACACCCTGGGTCGCCCCAGCATTTT
TRBV5-4	.	TRBD1	TRBJ2-5	CASSLNTGAGGETQYF	TGTGCCAGCAGCTTAAACACAGGGGCAGGCGGAGAGACCCAGTACTTC
TRBV6-5	.	.	TRBJ2-3	CASGKQGYTDTQYF	TGTGCCAGCGGGAAACAGGGTTACACAGATACGCAGTATTTT
TRBV30	.	.	TRBJ2-5	CAWSVRETQYF	TGTGCCTGGAGTGTTCGGGAGACCCAGTACTTC
TRBV27	.	TRBD2	TRBJ2-1	CASSPTSGRSNEQFF	TGTGCCAGCAGCCCGACTAGCGGGAGATCAAATGAGCAGTTCTTC
TRBV19	once	.	TRBJ2-1	CATARTNSYNEQFF	TGTGCCACGGCTCGGACAAACTCCTACAATGAGCAGTTCTTC
TRBV3-1/TRBV3-2	.	.	TRBJ1-1	CASSESGAHTEAFF	TGTGCCAGCAGCGAAAGCGGGGCCCACACTGAAGCTTTCTTT
TRBV7-2	.	TRBD1	TRBJ2-7	CASSPEDRVSGKYF	TGTGCCAGCAGCCCGGAGGACAGGGTTTCCGGAAAGTACTTC
TRBV7-2	.	.	TRBJ2-1	CASTLGGAVSYNEQFF	TGTGCCAGCACCCTAGGGGGGGCCGTATCCTACAATGAGCAGTTCTTC
TRBV27	.	.	TRBJ1-5	CATARGGPVGSGNQPQHF	TGTGCCACAGCCCGAGGAGGGCCGGTAGGGAGTGGCAATCAGCCCCAGCATTTT
TRBV9	.	.	TRBJ2-2	CASSVLPTGELFF	TGTGCCAGCAGCGTCCTCCCTACCGGGGAGCTGTTTTTT
TRBV7-2	.	TRBD1	TRBJ1-1	CASSLQGASTEAFF	TGTGCCAGCAGCTTACAGGGGGCGAGCACTGAAGCTTTCTTT
TRBV19	.	TRBD2	TRBJ2-4	CASSPGRAGRGAKNIQYF	TGTGCCAGTAGCCCGGGTCGAGCGGGACGTGGGGCCAAAAACATTCAGTACTTC
TRBV29-1	.	TRBD2	TRBJ2-2	CSVESGGRARVGTGELFF	TGCAGCGTTGAGAGTGGCGGGAGGGCCCGGGTGGGCACCGGGGAGCTGTTTTTT
TRBV7-8	.	.	TRBJ2-1	CASSLADTHNEQFF	TGTGCCAGCAGCTTAGCGGACACCCACAATGAGCAGTTCTTC
TRBV5-1	.	TRBD1	TRBJ2-7	CASSLSGSSTGGASGEQYF	TGCGCCAGCAGCTTGTCAGGATCCTCCACAGGGGGCGCTTCGGGTGAGCAGTACTTC
TRBV5-1	.	.	TRBJ1-6	CASSLDLSSPLHF	TGCGCCAGCAGTTTGGACCTTAGCTCACCCCTCCACTTT
TRBV20-1	.	TRBD1	TRBJ1-2	CSASSPGTGDGYTF	TGCAGTGCTAGTTCCCCCGGGACAGGGGATGGCTACACCTTC
TRBV29-1	.	TRBD1	TRBJ2-2	CSVGPGGNTGELFF	TGCAGCGTTGGCCCAGGGGGGAACACCGGGGAGCTGTTTTTT
TRBV5-4	.	TRBD1	TRBJ2-5	CASSLARGQETQYF	TGTGCCAGCAGCTTGGCCAGGGGGCAAGAGACCCAGTACTTC
TRBV12-3/TRBV12-4	.	.	TRBJ1-1	CASSFFYSEAFF	TGTGCCAGCAGTTTCTTCTACTCAGAAGCTTTCTTT